These 20 T cell receptor beta chains were sequenced from one sample in a study of shared T cell receptors in the human thymus. The assay was immunoSEQ multiplex PCR, and TCRdb's table has in-frame clones only and misses some. The sample lists 720,000 or so clones, over 75% occurring once. This sample was shared with a second study, whose subject was human thymus T cells.

The sample consisted of thymocytes. Receptors were obtained from a girl less than two years old with a congenital heart defect.

The rearrangement uses TRBV6-5 and TRBJ2-7; 8 bases line up with TRBD2. The V and J ends lost 6 bases and 3 bases, in that order; junction bases with no gene match: 10. Germline V gene sequence: CDR1 MNHEY, CDR2 SVGAGI. The CDR3 covers 15 residues. For the CDR3, the DNA is TGTGCCAGCAGCCGGGAGGGATGGCGACTCTACGAGCAGTACTTC. This translates into CASSREGWRLYEQYF.

This sequence joins TRBV28 and TRBJ2-2; TRBD1 matches at 9 bases. Germline V gene sequence: CDR1 MDHEN, CDR2 SYDVKM. The junction had 5 bases not matched to a gene; V was cut back by 3 bases and J by 3 bases. The length of the CDR3 is 16 residues. This chain's CDR3 is CASSFLDRGDTGELFF. The DNA for the CDR3 is TGTGCCAGCAGTTTTTTGGACAGGGGTGACACCGGGGAGCTGTTTTTT.

The chain is built from TRBV6-4 and TRBJ2-2; TRBD2 aligns across 8 bases. The ends lost 6 bases at V and 0 bases at J; junction bases unmatched: 6. The CDR3 has 16 amino acids. Germline V gives CDR1 MRHNA, CDR2 SNTAGT. The chain's CDR3 is CASSHVAGTNTGELFF. In DNA, the CDR3 is TGTGCCAGCAGCCACGTAGCGGGGACGAACACCGGGGAGCTGTTTTTT.

Written as DNA, the CDR3 is TGCGCCAGCAGCCAAGATCTCTTAGGCGGGGTCCCAGATACGCAGTATTTT. Translated: CASSQDLLGGVPDTQYF. The chain joins TRBV4-3 to TRBJ2-3; TRBD2 is a possible D gene (6 bases). Germline V CDR1 and CDR2: LGHNA, YSLEER. The CDR3 sequence is 17 residues long. V was trimmed by 0 bases and J by 4 bases, leaving 17 bases between them.

The J gene is TRBJ1-2, the V gene TRBV6-6; D is unresolved. V lost 2 bases to trimming and J lost 7 bases, with 14 bases between them. This CDR3 is 14 amino acids long. CDR1 and CDR2 (germline): MNHNY, SVGAGI (reference sequence). The CDR3 DNA follows: TGTGCCAGCAGTTACCACCCCCCGGGTGGTGGCTACACCTTC. Residues: CASSYHPPGGGYTF.

The chain has TRBV28 and TRBJ2-5, with 8 bases aligning to TRBD1. The CDR3 is 13 residues long. The trim removed 8 bases at V and 3 bases at J, leaving 5 bases unmatched. Germline CDR1 is MDHEN and CDR2 is SYDVKM. The CDR3 bases are TGTGCCAGCGGGACAGGACCTAAAGAGACCCAGTACTTC. This translates into CASGTGPKETQYF.

This clone was observed a single time. The chain uses TRBV14 and TRBJ2-5; 8 nucleotides align to TRBD2. Germline V gene sequence: CDR1 SGHDN, CDR2 FVKESK. With 4 bases clipped from V and 0 bases from J, the junction kept 10 bases outside the gene matches. The CDR3 length is 17 residues. The CDR3 nucleotides are TGTGCCAGCAGCCTGGGACTAGATGTAGGGAACCAAGAGACCCAGTACTTC. It translates to CASSLGLDVGNQETQYF. The entire variable domain, with the rest obtained from reference TRBV14 and TRBJ2-5, is as follows: EAGVTQFPSHSVIEKGQTVTLRCDPISGHDNLYWYRRVMGKEIKFLLHFVKESKQDESGMPNNRFLAERTGGTYSTLKVQPAELEDSGVYFCASSLGLDVGNQETQYFGPGTRLLVL.

J is TRBJ2-7 and V is TRBV12-5, with TRBD1 identical over 7 bases. The CDR3 has 20 residues. The germline gives CDR1 LGHNT, CDR2 FRNRAP. J gave up 2 bases and V 0 bases, and 19 bases lay outside the gene matches. The CDR3 DNA sequence: TGTGCTAGTGGTTTGGTCCCTCCACCGGCCCGTCAGGGGGACACCTACGAGCAGTACTTC. It codes for CASGLVPPPARQGDTYEQYF. Full variable domain (outside the CDR3, taken from reference TRBV12-5 and TRBJ2-7): DARVTQTPRHKVTEMGQEVTMRCQPILGHNTVFWYRQTMMQGLELLAYFRNRAPLDDSGMPKDRFSAEMPDATLATLKIQPSEPRDSAVYFCASGLVPPPARQGDTYEQYFGPGTRLTVT.

The chain couples TRBV6-1 to TRBJ2-1; the D gene is possibly TRBD2 (5 bases). The germline V gene has CDR1 MNHNS and CDR2 SASEGT. V lost 1 base to trimming and J lost 3 bases, with 13 bases between them. This CDR3 is 16 amino acids long. Here the CDR3 DNA reads TGTGCCAGCAGTGAAGGGATCGGACGGGACTACAATGAGCAGTTCTTC. It specifies CASSEGIGRDYNEQFF.

The V and J genes are TRBV5-1 and TRBJ2-7; TRBD1 matches at 9 bases. Unmatched junction bases numbered 6, after V lost 0 bases and J lost 2 bases. CDR1 is SGHRS and CDR2 is YFSETQ in the germline V gene. CDR3 length equals 16 residues. As DNA, the CDR3 is TGCGCCAGCAGCTTGGCCCGGGACAGGGTCCCCTACGAGCAGTACTTC. It is translated as CASSLARDRVPYEQYF.

This rearrangement joins TRBV27 to TRBJ1-4; 9 bases match TRBD1. Unmatched junction bases numbered 8, after V lost 4 bases and J lost 2 bases. CDR1 and CDR2 (germline): MNHEY, SMNVEV (reference sequence). CDR3 size: 17 residues. CDR3 DNA sequence: TGTGCCAGCAGTTCCGATGACAGGGGGAGGACTAATGAAAAACTGTTTTTT. The encoded protein is CASSSDDRGRTNEKLFF.

V gene TRBV2 combines with J gene TRBJ1-1, with 8 bases aligning to TRBD1. J gave up 0 bases and V 2 bases, and 17 bases lay outside the gene matches. Germline-derived CDR1 and CDR2 are SNHLY and FYNNEI. The CDR3 is made up of 20 amino acids. The CDR3 region is CASSERKSRGRGPVNTEAFF. CDR3 nucleotides: TGTGCCAGCAGTGAAAGGAAGTCCAGGGGGCGCGGACCGGTGAACACTGAAGCTTTCTTT.

V gene TRBV5-1 combines with J gene TRBJ2-1; 8 bases map to TRBD1. The CDR3 spans 17 residues. With 4 bases clipped from V and 0 bases from J, the junction kept 9 bases outside the gene matches. The V gene's germline CDR1 is SGHRS and CDR2 YFSETQ. CDR3 sequence: CASSLRPGTGSYNEQFF. Written as DNA, the CDR3 is TGCGCCAGCAGCCTCCGACCGGGGACAGGCTCCTACAATGAGCAGTTCTTC.

This chain uses TRBV7-9 with TRBJ2-1; D not certain. The V and J ends lost 3 bases and 4 bases respectively, with 7 bases between them. The CDR3 is 13 residues long. Germline CDR1 and CDR2: SEHNR and FQNEAQ (reference sequence). The CDR3 sequence is CASSFWRYNEQFF. The CDR3 bases are TGTGCCAGCAGCTTCTGGCGGTACAATGAGCAGTTCTTC.

This chain uses TRBV9 with TRBJ2-5, with D maybe TRBD1 (6 bases). V lost 7 bases and J 1 base, leaving 8 bases between the germline ends. Germline CDR1 reads SGDLS; CDR2 reads YYNGEE. The CDR3 extends over 12 amino acids. The CDR3 DNA is TGTGCCAGCGGGGACACCCAAGAGACCCAGTACTTC. The encoded protein is CASGDTQETQYF.

The chain joins TRBV7-2 to TRBJ2-7, with TRBD2 matching over 9 bases. CDR1 and CDR2 from the germline V gene are SGHTA and FQGNSA. This CDR3 comprises 15 residues. The V and J ends lost 1 base and 0 bases, in that order; junction bases with no gene match: 1. The DNA for the CDR3 is TGTGCCAGCAGCTTAGGACTAGCGGTCTCCTACGAGCAGTACTTC. Translating it yields CASSLGLAVSYEQYF.

V gene TRBV10-3 combines with J gene TRBJ2-5; 9 bases match TRBD2. The CDR3 is made up of 17 amino acids. The germline V gene has CDR1 ENHRY and CDR2 SYGVKD. J was trimmed by 3 bases and V by 0 bases; bases with no gene match: 8. CDR3 sequence (DNA): TGTGCCATCAGTGAGTCGGCGCTAGCGGGGTGGGAAGAGACCCAGTACTTC. This gives the protein CAISESALAGWEETQYF.

The chain is built from TRBV15 and TRBJ1-5; D remains ambiguous. Germline loops: CDR1 LNHNV, CDR2 YYDKDF (reference sequence). The CDR3 consists of 15 residues. V was trimmed by 4 bases and J by 5 bases, leaving 15 bases between them. The CDR3: CATSNKSRNYQPQHF. The DNA for the CDR3 is TGTGCCACCAGCAATAAATCGAGAAACTATCAGCCCCAGCATTTT.

The chain recombines TRBV25-1 with TRBJ2-7; the match to TRBD1 covers 7 bases. CDR1 is MGHDK, CDR2 SYGVNS, per germline. V lost 5 bases and J lost 0; bases outside the gene matches: 4. The CDR3 is made up of 14 amino acids. CDR3 in amino acids: CASSLQGSSYEQYF. In DNA, the CDR3 is TGTGCCAGCAGTTTACAGGGGAGCTCCTACGAGCAGTACTTC.

A single count supports this clone. The gene calls are TRBV10-1 and TRBJ1-1, with D hard to call. Germline CDR1 reads WNHNN; CDR2 reads SYGVQD (reference sequence). V was clipped by 2 bases and J by 1 base, with 5 bases between them. The CDR3 sequence is 13 residues long. The CDR3 bases are TGCGCCAGCAGTGAGAAGCGGAACACTGAAGCTTTCTTT. It encodes CASSEKRNTEAFF.